This T cell receptor (beta chain) was identified in a study of blood T cell repertoires in COVID-19. Study summary: From T cells, B-cell-depleted T cells, or PBMCs came the material, which was cDNA or gDNA.

The CDR3 runs to 15 residues. Trimming cost V 0 bases and J 1 base, with 8 bases left between them. Germline V gene data show CDR1 as SGHRS and CDR2 as YFSETQ. Methods used by the authors: From reference gene primer amplification, estimates of nucleated cell counts were derived. TCRdb's copy holds only in-frame clones and misses some; the assay was immunoSEQ multiplex PCR. V and J calls plus clone size are reproduced from that table; the DNA served to infer D and trimming. Here the sample spans over 60,000 clones, around nine tenths being singletons. The source is a woman aged 60-70 years with acute or convalescent COVID-19. The sequenced material came from peripheral blood. The chain carries TRBV5-1 and TRBJ1-3; D call uncertain. This CDR3 reads CASSLGTQSGNTIYF. For the CDR3, the DNA is TGCGCCAGCAGCTTGGGAACGCAGTCTGGAAACACCATATATTTT.